What follows are 19 T cell receptor beta chains derived from one specimen sequenced in a study of OX40 agonist ivuxolimab in advanced cancers. Data came from immunoSEQ multiplex PCR; TCRdb stores just in-frame clones and leaves some out. The sample shows more than 80,000 clones, roughly nine tenths of them seen only once. The sample here was CD4+ or CD8+ T cells sorted from blood, taken in a trial of the OX40 agonist ivuxolimab. All receptors come from an adult with an advanced solid tumor such as melanoma, head and neck, liver or kidney cancer.

This clone was observed a few times. This chain joins TRBV4-2 and TRBJ2-7, with D maybe TRBD1 (6 bases). The ends were cut back, 0 bases at V and 7 bases at J, with 13 bases in the middle. CDR1 is LGHNA and CDR2 is YNFKEQ in the germline V gene. The CDR3 is 14 amino acids. CDR3: CASSQDPGEREQYF. For the CDR3, the DNA is TGTGCCAGCAGCCAAGATCCAGGGGAAAGGGAGCAGTACTTC.

This chain uses TRBV30 with TRBJ2-3, with 11 nucleotides matching TRBD2. The CDR3 is made up of 13 amino acids. Germline trimming cut 3 bases from V and 5 bases from J; bases unmatched to any gene: 1. Germline V gene lookup returns CDR1 GTSNPN and CDR2 SVGIG (reference sequence). The CDR3 DNA reads TGTGCCTGGAGGCTAGCGGGAGGAGATACGCAGTATTTT. Translated, it gives CAWRLAGGDTQYF.

The chain combines TRBV27 with TRBJ1-5; maybe TRBD1 (5 bases). Germline CDR1 reads MNHEY; CDR2 reads SMNVEV (reference sequence). V dropped 6 bases and J dropped 0 bases, with 12 bases sitting between them. The CDR3 extends over 15 amino acids. The CDR3 sequence: CASRPGTYSNQPQHF. The CDR3 DNA reads TGTGCCAGCAGACCCGGGACCTATAGCAATCAGCCCCAGCATTTT.

This clone was detected only a few times. CDR3 in amino acids: CASSPRLAGGLYEQYF. The CDR3 nucleotides are TGTGCCAGCAGCCCCAGGTTAGCGGGGGGCCTCTACGAGCAGTACTTC. The V gene is TRBV7-2, the J gene TRBJ2-7; 10 positions match TRBD2. The CDR3 runs 16 residues. The junction had 10 bases not matched to a gene; V was cut back by 5 bases and J by 3 bases. Germline V gene data show CDR1 as SGHTA and CDR2 as FQGNSA.

This chain connects TRBV7-9 to TRBJ1-4; 7 bases are a match to TRBD1. Trimming at V came to 5 bases and at J to 6 bases, leaving 3 bases not matched to a gene. The CDR3 has 13 residues. Germline V gene data show CDR1 as SEHNR and CDR2 as FQNEAQ (reference sequence). The CDR3 bases are TGTGCCAGCAGCGACAGGGTGGATGAAAAACTGTTTTTT. It translates to CASSDRVDEKLFF.

Only a few counts were recorded for this clone. The chain couples TRBV5-1 to TRBJ2-3; D call uncertain. The germline CDR1 and CDR2 sequences are SGHRS and YFSETQ. Trimming removed 1 base at V and 0 bases at J, with 9 bases between. The CDR3 covers 15 residues. In nucleotides, the CDR3 is TGCGCCAGCAGCTTGCCTCCTGACAGCACAGATACGCAGTATTTT. This codes for CASSLPPDSTDTQYF.

The chain uses TRBV6-4 and TRBJ2-7; tentatively, D is TRBD2 (6 bases). Trimming removed 3 bases at V and 6 bases at J, with 12 bases between. From germline, CDR1 is MRHNA and CDR2 SNTAGT. The CDR3 has 13 residues. CDR3 DNA: TGTGCCAGCAGTGAGATCCGGGGAGGCGAGCAGTACTTC. Residues: CASSEIRGGEQYF.

The rearrangement joins TRBV5-1 to TRBJ1-5, with TRBD1 identical over 8 bases. Germline V CDR1 and CDR2: SGHRS, YFSETQ. V was pared by 4 bases and J by 4 bases, with 4 bases of the junction left unmatched. This CDR3 comprises 14 residues. CDR3 DNA sequence: TGCGCCAGCAGCCTAACAGGGGGAAATCAGCCCCAGCATTTT. This sequence encodes CASSLTGGNQPQHF.

With regard to this clone: This same CDR3 is encoded by further DNA sequences in the sample. The J gene is TRBJ2-7, the V gene TRBV18; no reliable D call. The CDR3 contains 11 residues. Germline values: CDR1 KGHSH, CDR2 LQKENI. V gave up 2 bases and J gave up 4 bases, with 3 bases separating them. Written as DNA, the CDR3 is TGTGCCAGCTCACCAGGGTACGAGCAGTACTTC. Its translation is CASSPGYEQYF.

The table lists this clone with a few counts. The V and J genes are TRBV7-8 and TRBJ1-6; TRBD1 matches at 10 bases. There are 16 residues in the CDR3. Germline V gene sequence: CDR1 SGHVS, CDR2 FQNEAQ. V was pared by 4 bases and J by 6 bases, with 6 bases of the junction left unmatched. In DNA form, the CDR3 reads TGTGCCAGCAGCTCGCCGGGGGACAGGGGTAATTCACCCCTCCACTTT. It yields the protein CASSSPGDRGNSPLHF.

This chain uses TRBV6-1 with TRBJ2-7, with 9 bases lining up with TRBD1. Trimming cost V 6 bases and J 8 bases; bases outside gene matches: 14. In germline, CDR1 is MNHNS, CDR2 SASEGT. The CDR3 loop spans 15 amino acids. This CDR3 is CASSRKPGQGRQQYF. For the CDR3, the DNA is TGTGCCAGCAGCCGAAAACCGGGACAGGGACGACAGCAGTACTTC.

The gene calls are TRBV5-4 and TRBJ2-7; D may be TRBD2 (6 bases). With 3 bases removed from V and 0 bases from J, the gap between germline ends came to 16 bases. Germline CDR1 and CDR2: SGHNT and YYREEE (reference sequence). There are 16 residues in the CDR3. The CDR3 loop reads CASSSRTTLRSYEQYF. The CDR3 DNA reads TGTGCCAGCAGCTCCCGGACTACGCTTCGCTCCTACGAGCAGTACTTC.

The V call is TRBV10-3, the J call TRBJ2-7; 11 bases map to TRBD2. Unmatched junction bases numbered 1, after V lost 2 bases and J lost 1 base. CDR1 and CDR2 from the germline V gene are ENHRY and SYGVKD. The CDR3 length is 15 residues. The CDR3 coding sequence is TGTGCCATCAGTGAGGGGACTAGCGGTTCCTACGAGCAGTACTTC. Amino acids: CAISEGTSGSYEQYF.

The chain combines TRBV6-5 with TRBJ1-6; D unresolved. The CDR3 runs 15 residues. Germline V CDR1 and CDR2: MNHEY, SVGAGI. The germline V and J ends were trimmed by 2 bases and 4 bases, with 9 bases remaining between them. The CDR3 protein is CASSYGLTYNSPLHF. CDR3 bases: TGTGCCAGCAGTTACGGGCTGACTTATAATTCACCCCTCCACTTT.

The CDR3 is CASSQDDGTTYNEQFF. The CDR3 bases are TGCGCCAGCAGCCAAGATGACGGTACCACCTACAATGAGCAGTTCTTC. The rearrangement links TRBV4-1 to TRBJ2-1, with D unresolved. Trimming took off 0 bases at V and 2 bases at J, with 11 bases between the two ends. Germline CDR1 reads MGHRA; CDR2 reads YSYEKL. This CDR3 is built from 16 residues.

V is TRBV30 and J is TRBJ2-7; D is uncertain. The germline gives CDR1 GTSNPN, CDR2 SVGIG (reference sequence). Trimming shortened V by 0 bases and J by 2 bases, and 2 bases separated the two germline ends. The CDR3 totals 11 residues. CDR3 DNA sequence: TGTGCCTGGAGTGTACCCTACGAGCAGTACTTC. The encoded protein is CAWSVPYEQYF.

The J gene is TRBJ2-5, the V gene TRBV11-2; the match to TRBD1 covers 9 bases. Germline lookup yields CDR1 SGHAT and CDR2 FQNNGV. CDR3 length: 18 residues. V was clipped by 4 bases and J by 6 bases; unmatched bases: 18. The CDR3 here is CASSYSSSGTGRWKTQYF. In DNA form, the CDR3 reads TGTGCCAGCAGCTATTCTTCCTCCGGGACAGGGAGGTGGAAGACCCAGTACTTC.

This chain joins TRBV5-4 and TRBJ2-3; 8 nucleotides align to TRBD1. Germline-derived CDR1 and CDR2 are SGHNT and YYREEE (reference sequence). The V segment lost 3 bases and the J segment 6 bases; nucleotides outside the gene matches: 21. CDR3 length: 19 amino acids. CDR3: CASSSGQVRGQGKADTQYF. The DNA of the CDR3 is TGTGCCAGCAGCTCCGGGCAGGTCCGAGGACAGGGTAAGGCGGATACGCAGTATTTT.

The table lists this clone with a count of one. The chain combines TRBV11-3 with TRBJ2-3; 9 bases match TRBD2. V trimming: 4 bases; J trimming: 4 bases; junction bases outside the gene matches: 9. Germline loops: CDR1 SGHNT, CDR2 YENEEA. The CDR3 extends over 16 amino acids. The chain's CDR3 is CASSSLRAGGSDTQYF. The CDR3 bases are TGTGCCAGCAGCTCCTTAAGAGCGGGGGGCTCAGATACGCAGTATTTT.